These 22 T cell receptor beta chains were all obtained from the same sample, sequenced in a study of long-term antiretroviral therapy in people with HIV. At survey level, the immunoSEQ assay was run in its v3.0 version. Method: immunoSEQ multiplex PCR; TCRdb's copy keeps in-frame clones and lacks some. The repertoire includes around 20,000 clones, around 80% of them detected once, and approximately 7% sits in the top ten. The sequencing here drew on unsorted PBMCs, taken 2.2 years after starting antiretroviral therapy. The receptors come from a man in his forties or fifties with HIV.

J is TRBJ2-3 and V is TRBV5-1, with 12 positions matching TRBD2. The CDR3 spans 16 residues. CDR1 and CDR2 (germline): SGHRS, YFSETQ. The J segment lost 2 bases and the V segment lost 4 bases, leaving 5 bases of the junction unmatched. CDR3 in DNA: TGCGCCAGCAGCCAAACTAGCGGGGGGCACACAGATACGCAGTATTTT. Encoded protein: CASSQTSGGHTDTQYF.

Here the CDR3 DNA reads TGTGCCAGCAGTGACCGGGACTTCGCCTACGAGCAGTACTTC. Encoded protein: CASSDRDFAYEQYF. The J gene is TRBJ2-7, the V gene TRBV6-1; tentatively, D is TRBD2 (6 bases). CDR3 length equals 14 residues. The ends were cut back, 3 bases at V and 2 bases at J, with 11 bases in the middle. The germline V gene has CDR1 MNHNS and CDR2 SASEGT.

This rearrangement joins TRBV6-5 to TRBJ2-5; 10 nucleotides line up with TRBD2. Germline-derived CDR1 and CDR2 are MNHEY and SVGAGI. The length of the CDR3 is 15 residues. The trim removed 4 bases at V and 5 bases at J, leaving 7 bases unmatched. CDR3 nucleotide sequence: TGTGCCAGCAGTTTGTCCGGGACTAGCGTGGAGACCCAGTACTTC. Protein: CASSLSGTSVETQYF.

This clone occurred a few times. V usage is TRBV6-6 and J usage is TRBJ2-7, with a weak D call TRBD1 (5 bases). The CDR3 contains 13 residues. Germline V gene lookup returns CDR1 MNHNY and CDR2 SVGAGI (reference sequence). V was cut by 3 bases and J by 4 bases, with 10 bases left in between. The CDR3 DNA is TGTGCCAGCAGTTATTTTGGGGCATACGAGCAGTACTTC. It yields the protein CASSYFGAYEQYF.

This clone was picked up a small number of times. The chain combines TRBV11-2 with TRBJ2-7; D is perhaps TRBD2 (6 bases). This CDR3 has 12 residues. Germline CDR1 and CDR2: SGHAT and FQNNGV. The V gene lost 3 bases and the J gene lost 8 bases, with 11 bases spanning the gap. The CDR3 region is CASSFGGDQQYF. In DNA form, the CDR3 reads TGTGCCAGCAGCTTCGGAGGGGATCAGCAGTACTTC.

The rearrangement uses TRBV27 and TRBJ2-2, with TRBD2 matching 9 bases. This CDR3 comprises 16 residues. J lost 5 bases, V lost 7 bases, and 11 bases had no gene match. Germline CDR1 reads MNHEY; CDR2 reads SMNVEV (reference sequence). CDR3 in DNA: TGTGCCAGCACCCCGTGGCGGGGGGGCCTAACCGGGGAGCTGTTTTTT. Residues: CASTPWRGGLTGELFF.

The CDR3 sequence: CASSVSGYYGYTF. The CDR3 DNA sequence: TGTGCCAGCAGCGTCTCAGGTTACTATGGCTACACCTTC. This rearrangement joins TRBV9 to TRBJ1-2; no firm D call. The ends were cut back, 2 bases at V and 3 bases at J, with 8 bases in the middle. Germline CDR1 and CDR2: SGDLS and YYNGEE. The CDR3 contains 13 residues.

This rearrangement joins TRBV19 to TRBJ2-7; tentative D call: TRBD1 (5 bases). Germline V gives CDR1 LNHDA, CDR2 SQIVND (reference sequence). The CDR3 is 14 amino acids. The V and J ends lost 3 bases and 5 bases respectively, with 14 bases between them. The CDR3 reads CASSIASGFDEQYF. The CDR3 coding sequence is TGTGCCAGTAGTATTGCCTCAGGGTTCGACGAGCAGTACTTC.

This sequence joins TRBV5-1 and TRBJ1-5, with no clear D. Trimming shortened V by 4 bases and J by 2 bases, and 19 bases separated the two germline ends. CDR1 is SGHRS and CDR2 is YFSETQ in the germline V gene. This CDR3 is built from 17 residues. The CDR3 sequence: CASSVPSMDGGNQPQHF. CDR3 nucleotides: TGCGCCAGCAGCGTCCCAAGTATGGATGGGGGCAATCAGCCCCAGCATTTT.

This clone was counted between two and nine times. This sequence joins TRBV6-4 and TRBJ2-7, with D tentatively TRBD2 (6 bases). The length of the CDR3 is 15 residues. Looked up from germline, CDR1 is MRHNA and CDR2 is SNTAGT. V lost 7 bases and J lost 1, with 17 bases in between. CDR3 DNA sequence: TGTGCCAGCATCCACCGGGGGAAAAGTTCCTACGAGCAGTACTTC. Translation gives CASIHRGKSSYEQYF.

This clone has more than one count but fewer than ten. At one end, the junction sequence differs from germline, possibly due to a read error. The genes are TRBV7-6 and TRBJ1-6, with a weak D call TRBD1 (5 bases). The CDR3 has 15 amino acids. Germline V gives CDR1 SGHVS, CDR2 FNYEAQ. As DNA, the CDR3 is TGTGCCAGCAGCCTAGCCGCCAGGGTTGAGTCACCCCTCCACTTT. Residues: CASSLAARVESPLHF.

The V and J genes are TRBV28 and TRBJ2-3, with 11 bases fitting TRBD2. The CDR3 has 16 amino acids. CDR1 is MDHEN, CDR2 SYDVKM, per germline. The ends lost 3 bases at V and 0 bases at J; junction bases unmatched: 2. CDR3 amino acids: CASSFGTSGSTDTQYF. CDR3 DNA: TGTGCCAGCAGTTTTGGGACTAGCGGAAGCACAGATACGCAGTATTTT. Together with reference TRBV28 and TRBJ2-3, the CDR3 gives the full variable domain: DVKVTQSSRYLVKRTGEKVFLECVQDMDHENMFWYRQDPGLGLRLIYFSYDVKMKEKGDIPEGYSVSREKKERFSLILESASTNQTSMYLCASSFGTSGSTDTQYFGPGTRLTVL.

The sample holds a few counts of this clone. The chain employs TRBV7-6 and TRBJ2-7; maybe TRBD1 (6 bases). V lost 5 bases, J lost 0 bases, and 14 bases lay in between. Germline V gene sequence: CDR1 SGHVS, CDR2 FNYEAQ. This CDR3 is 15 amino acids long. The chain's CDR3 is CASSPGVPASYEQYF. The CDR3 nucleotides are TGTGCCAGCAGCCCAGGGGTCCCTGCCTCCTACGAGCAGTACTTC.

The rearrangement links TRBV9 to TRBJ2-1; 9 bases agree with TRBD2. Germline V gene sequence: CDR1 SGDLS, CDR2 YYNGEE. The trim removed 0 bases at V and 10 bases at J, leaving 11 bases unmatched. There are 16 residues in the CDR3. Here the CDR3 DNA reads TGTGCCAGCAGCGTAGCGAGTAGTAGCGGGAGTTTAGAGCAGTTCTTC. It translates to CASSVASSSGSLEQFF. The complete variable domain, with remaining parts taken from reference TRBV9 and TRBJ2-1, reads DSGVTQTPKHLITATGQRVTLRCSPRSGDLSVYWYQQSLDQGLQFLIQYYNGEERAKGNILERFSAQQFPDLHSELNLSSLELGDSALYFCASSVASSSGSLEQFFGPGTRLTVL.

In its sample, this clone was seen once. The CDR3 here is CASSVGQAETQYF. CDR3 DNA sequence: TGTGCCAGCAGCGTCGGACAGGCAGAGACCCAGTACTTC. This chain joins TRBV9 and TRBJ2-5, with 7 bases fitting TRBD1. This CDR3 is 13 amino acids long. In germline, CDR1 is SGDLS, CDR2 YYNGEE. V was pared by 2 bases and J by 4 bases, with 2 bases of the junction left unmatched.

V is TRBV5-6 and J is TRBJ1-5; weak D call: TRBD1 (5 bases). CDR1 SGHDT and CDR2 YYEEEE come from the germline V gene. V was clipped by 7 bases and J by 5 bases, with 22 bases between them. CDR3 length: 16 residues. CDR3 bases: TGTGCCAGCTCCTCCGGGGGGACCCAGGTCCATCAGCCCCAGCATTTT. Its translation: CASSSGGTQVHQPQHF.

The rearrangement links TRBV7-2 to TRBJ1-3; 7 positions match TRBD1. The germline CDR1 and CDR2 sequences are SGHTA and FQGNSA. Trimming cost V 4 bases and J 2 bases; bases outside gene matches: 2. The CDR3 is made up of 14 amino acids. The CDR3 DNA is TGTGCCAGCAGCTCTCAGGGGGCTGGAAACACCATATATTTT. It encodes CASSSQGAGNTIYF.

This clone has only a few counts. The chain has TRBV19 and TRBJ2-7; no firm D call. V was clipped by 10 bases and J by 0 bases, with 13 bases between them. CDR1 and CDR2 (germline): LNHDA, SQIVND (reference sequence). The CDR3 is 13 residues long. The DNA for the CDR3 is TGTGCCACCAGTCCCCGTTACTCCTACGAGCAGTACTTC. Residues: CATSPRYSYEQYF. The full variable domain, completed using reference TRBV19 and TRBJ2-7, is DGGITQSPKYLFRKEGQNVTLSCEQNLNHDAMYWYRQDPGQGLRLIYYSQIVNDFQKGDIAEGYSVSREKKESFPLTVTSAQKNPTAFYLCATSPRYSYEQYFGPGTRLTVT.

The V gene is TRBV6-6, the J gene TRBJ2-1; TRBD1 matches at 8 bases. Germline loops: CDR1 MNHNY, CDR2 SVGAGI (reference sequence). V shed 5 bases, J shed 14 bases, and the junction held 14 bases outside the gene matches. The CDR3 contains 14 residues. In DNA form, the CDR3 reads TGTGCCAGCAGTGGACAGGGAGGTAGGATTGGAAAGTTCTTC. Translation: CASSGQGGRIGKFF.

This sequence joins TRBV14 and TRBJ2-5, with TRBD1 matching over 7 bases. The J call is in doubt because the DNA end fits TRBJ2-7 better. From germline, CDR1 is SGHDN and CDR2 FVKESK. This CDR3 has 16 amino acids. The CDR3 nucleotides read TGTGCCAGCAGCCAAGCTAGGTCAGGGGGCTCCTACGAGCAGTACTTC. Residues: CASSQARSGGSYEQYF.

The rearrangement uses TRBV11-2 and TRBJ1-6; D unresolved. This CDR3 is built from 17 residues. Germline assignment: CDR1 SGHAT and CDR2 FQNNGV. V lost 1 base and J lost 5, with 15 bases in between. The CDR3 DNA reads as TGTGCCAGCAGCTTAGTCCTCGACCATCGGCATAATTCACCCCTCCACTTT. This codes for CASSLVLDHRHNSPLHF. The full variable domain, rest sourced from reference TRBV11-2 and TRBJ1-6, is EAGVAQSPRYKIIEKRQSVAFWCNPISGHATLYWYQQILGQGPKLLIQFQNNGVVDDSQLPKDRFSAERLKGVDSTLKIQPAKLEDSAVYLCASSLVLDHRHNSPLHFGNGTRLTVT.

This sequence joins TRBV28 and TRBJ2-7; maybe TRBD1 (6 bases). V lost 6 bases, J lost 5 bases, and 17 bases lay in between. The length of the CDR3 is 14 residues. Germline CDR1 reads MDHEN; CDR2 reads SYDVKM. CDR3 coding DNA: TGTGCCAGCAGGTTACAGGGTTACGTCGACGAGCAGTACTTC. Translation: CASRLQGYVDEQYF.